Given below is one T cell receptor beta chain in context. This sample is part of a study of blood T cell repertoires in COVID-19. Overall study: Specimens from acute and convalescent COVID-19 originated in the United States, Italy and Spain. PBMCs, B-cell-depleted T cells, or T cells were the source of the cDNA or gDNA that made up the material.

All enrollees were roughly 18 to 100 years old and from around 25 US areas. Original methodology: Researchers report that nucleated cell counts were estimated from reference gene primer amplification. The data were produced by immunoSEQ multiplex PCR, yet TCRdb's version contains in-frame clones alone and is incomplete. V and J calls and clone size follow that table, whereas D and trimming were derived from the DNA. Found here are almost 400,000 clones, 70% to 90% of them singletons; the top ten hold 0.95% to 1%. The V gene lost 0 bases and the J gene lost 8 bases, with 16 bases spanning the gap. The CDR3 sequence is 15 residues long. Looked up from germline, CDR1 is LGHDT and CDR2 is YNNKEL (reference sequence).

The sample consisted of PBMCs or T cells enriched from blood (not recorded which). This TCR derives from a woman aged 25 to 39 with acute COVID-19. The rearrangement links TRBV3-1 (or the pseudogene TRBV3-2) to TRBJ1-1, with unresolved D. In DNA, the CDR3 is TGTGCCAGCAGCCAAGATTTGAGGAGCCGGAAAGAAGCTTTCTTT. Translation gives CASSQDLRSRKEAFF.